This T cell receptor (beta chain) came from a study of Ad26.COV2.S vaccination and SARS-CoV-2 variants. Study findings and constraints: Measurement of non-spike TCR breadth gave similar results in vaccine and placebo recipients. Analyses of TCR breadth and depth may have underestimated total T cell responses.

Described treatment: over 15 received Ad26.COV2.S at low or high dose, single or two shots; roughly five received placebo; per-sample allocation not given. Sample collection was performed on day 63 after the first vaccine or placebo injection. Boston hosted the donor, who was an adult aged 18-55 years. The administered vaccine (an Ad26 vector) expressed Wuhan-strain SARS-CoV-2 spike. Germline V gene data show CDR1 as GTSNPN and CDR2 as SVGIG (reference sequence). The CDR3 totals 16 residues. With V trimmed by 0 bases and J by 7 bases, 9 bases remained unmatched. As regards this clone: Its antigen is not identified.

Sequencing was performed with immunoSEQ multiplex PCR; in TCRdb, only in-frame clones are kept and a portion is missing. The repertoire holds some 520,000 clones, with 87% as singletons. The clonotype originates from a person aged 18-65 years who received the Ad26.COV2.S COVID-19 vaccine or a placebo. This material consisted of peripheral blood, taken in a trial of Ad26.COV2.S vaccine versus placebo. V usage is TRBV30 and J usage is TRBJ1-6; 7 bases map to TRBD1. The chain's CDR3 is CAWSVPRGLGNSPLHF. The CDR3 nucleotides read TGTGCCTGGAGTGTACCTAGGGGGCTGGGGAATTCACCCCTCCACTTT.